This TCR beta chain is drawn from a study of Ad26.COV2.S vaccination and SARS-CoV-2 variants (dated by TCRdb to the early 2020s). The study in broad terms: Vaccine-arm donors were drawn from COV1001, a multicentre, randomized, double-blind, placebo-controlled phase I-IIa trial of Ad26.COV2.S in healthy adults. Ad26.COV2.S was given intramuscularly at 5x10^10 or 1x10^11 viral particles, as a single shot or as two shots 56 days apart. TCRbeta repertoire sequencing served as the tool for gauging how specific and how broad the SARS-CoV-2-reactive T cell receptors were following Ad26.COV2.S vaccination. The TCR-sequenced set comprised around 30 samples: some 20 Ad26.COV2.S vaccine recipients, 5 placebo recipients and 8 SARS-CoV-2 convalescent individuals. Trial participants were randomized into five groups of five, in which low-dose or high-dose Ad26.COV2.S was given once or twice, or placebo was given on both occasions. Throughout the experiments and outcome assessment, investigators stayed blinded to trial group allocation.

The immunoSEQ Assay was the method used to sequence TCRbeta CDR3 regions. After extraction, genomic DNA underwent amplification by bias-controlled multiplex PCR, followed by high-throughput sequencing. The paper's data handling went like this. Collapsing and filtering of sequences were performed to quantify the absolute abundance of each unique TCRbeta CDR3 region. T cell fraction was estimated by normalizing TCRbeta template counts to usable DNA, which was measured by amplifying reference genes present in all nucleated cells. Repertoire TCRs were annotated as SARS-CoV-2-specific when V gene, CDR3 amino acid sequence and J gene were exactly matched to a known reactive TCR set. The reference SARS-CoV-2 TCR set came from MIRA and was filtered for enrichment in COVID-19-positive ImmuneCODE repertoires, removing public or cross-reactive TCRs. Based on the MIRA antigens, annotated TCRs were further analysed at the level of specific ORF or position within ORF. Depth was the summed frequency of annotated unique rearrangements, while breadth was defined as annotated unique rearrangements over total unique productive rearrangements. TCR breadth was compared between groups using two-sided Wilcoxon rank-sum tests. The clones in this table, taken by TCRdb from immuneACCESS, are in-frame only. Not every clone is retained; where verified, under half of the shortfall comes from an unresolved V gene, and the cause of the rest is unknown. That table gives V, J and clone size, and the DNA gave D and trimming. Across this sample there are 350,000 to 450,000 clones, with around 87% seen only once. Jointly, the top ten make up about 3.5% of the sample.

This clone came up a few times. Its antigen target is currently unknown. No clone much larger than this one lies a single base away; base qualities are absent. Taken from the germline V gene, the CDR1 and CDR2 loops are MNHEY and SVGAGI. Relative to germline, V is 7 bases shorter and J is 4 bases shorter, with 11 bases between their ends. The CDR3 starts with the cysteine, ends with the phenylalanine, and has 13 residues. Left in the record is the CDR3 DNA by itself, 39 bases read in frame from the first base. The treatment or condition label of this sample denotes: about 20 received Ad26.COV2.S at low or high dose, single or two shots; about five received placebo; per-sample allocation not given. For vaccine and placebo recipients, the sequenced repertoires came from samples collected on day 63 after the first injection. In Cohort 1b, 20 to 25 adults aged 18-55 years were enrolled at a single site in Boston, USA, between 29 July and 7 August 2020. Ad26.COV2.S consisted of a replication-incompetent adenovirus type 26 vector by which a prefusion-stabilized SARS-CoV-2 spike protein from the original Wuhan strain was expressed.

The full study reports these points: After vaccination, spike-specific CD8+ and CD4+ T cell responses were reported to show substantial breadth. The study lacked the statistical power to compare responses across vaccine doses or regimens. Vaccine and placebo recipients had similar non-spike TCR breadth, a finding consistent with the vaccine containing only spike. The authors noted that the TCR breadth and depth analyses may have underestimated total T cell responses. Spike-specific TCR breadth was higher in Ad26.COV2.S recipients than in placebo recipients (P = 0.0014).

This chain joins TRBV6-5 to TRBJ2-1; the D element might be TRBD1 or TRBD2, as each aligns at 5 bases. The clonotype originates from a person between 18 and 60 years old who received the Ad26.COV2.S COVID-19 vaccine or a placebo. Sequenced material: peripheral blood, taken in a trial of Ad26.COV2.S vaccine versus placebo. Here the CDR3 is given as CASILGVYNEQFF. The sequenced DNA is TGTGCCAGCATCCTGGGGGTTTACAATGAGCAGTTCTTC.